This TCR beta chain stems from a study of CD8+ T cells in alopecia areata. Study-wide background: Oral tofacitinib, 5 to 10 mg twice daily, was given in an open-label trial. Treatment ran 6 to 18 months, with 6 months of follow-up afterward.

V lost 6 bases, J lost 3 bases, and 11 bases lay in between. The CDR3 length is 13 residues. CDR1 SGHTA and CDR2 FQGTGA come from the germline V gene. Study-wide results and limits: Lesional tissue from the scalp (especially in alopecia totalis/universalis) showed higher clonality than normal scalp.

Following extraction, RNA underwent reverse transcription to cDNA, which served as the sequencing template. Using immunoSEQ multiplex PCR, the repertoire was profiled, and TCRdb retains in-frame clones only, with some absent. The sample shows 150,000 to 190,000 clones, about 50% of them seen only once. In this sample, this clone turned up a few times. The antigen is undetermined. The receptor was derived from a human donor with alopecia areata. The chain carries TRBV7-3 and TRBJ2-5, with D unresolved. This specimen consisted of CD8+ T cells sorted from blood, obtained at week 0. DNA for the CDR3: TGTGCCAGCAGTCCGGACGTAAAAGAGACCCAGTACTTC. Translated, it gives CASSPDVKETQYF.